This TCR beta chain stems from a study of a mutant IDH1 vaccine in newly diagnosed glioma. Background on the study: Vaccination started 4-6 weeks after radiotherapy alone, or with temozolomide cycles. Study-level findings and limits: Top-clonotype changes in peripheral T cells seemed unrelated to pseudoprogression.

Time point of the sample: week 35, safety follow-up. A single vaccine dose contained 300 ug of mutant IDH1 20-mer peptide, and topical imiquimod was used with it. New IDH1-mutant, ATRX-lost WHO grade 3 or 4 astrocytomas occurred in donors. TCRdb's copy holds only in-frame clones and misses some; the assay was immunoSEQ multiplex PCR. The table has some 54,000 clones, about 85% seen once. Per the germline V gene, CDR1 is SQVTM and CDR2 is ANQGSEA. V trimming: 3 bases; J trimming: 0 bases; junction bases outside the gene matches: 4. The CDR3 has 15 residues. To note about this clone: Its antigen is unidentified.

The sequencing used PBMCs, collected from a glioma patient whose treatment included an IDH1 peptide vaccine. The rearrangement links TRBV29-1 to TRBJ2-1, with 8 bases aligning to TRBD1. The clonotype originates from a woman between 18 and 30 years old with glioma. The CDR3 spells CSVDQTGGSYNEQFF. The CDR3 DNA reads as TGCAGCGTTGACCAAACAGGGGGCTCCTACAATGAGCAGTTCTTC.